This TCR beta chain was found in a study of T cells expressing NK-cell markers. Study-wide context: The TCR beta repertoires were obtained from sorted CD3+CD56+NKG2C+, CD3+CD56+NKG2C- and CD3+CD56-NKG2C+ T cells.

The V gene's germline CDR1 is KGHSH and CDR2 LQKENI. The CDR3 runs to 16 residues. Whole-study findings and limits: There remained a lack of clarity about HCMV specificity of expanded NKG2C+ T cell clones. The leading position in the CD3+CD56-NKG2C+ fraction of four donors also went to these clonotypes.

5'RACE template switching with UMIs generated TCR beta cDNA. TCRdb re-called the 5' RACE reads; every CDR3 protein appears as one record, without DNA. The sample shows roughly 380,000 distinct CDR3 sequences, and about 5.2% sits with its ten largest clones. As to this clonotype: Its antigen is not identified.

The sequence came from a man aged 18 to 69 in good health. The chain has TRBV18 and TRBJ2-1; without DNA, the TCRdb call of TRBD2 cannot be checked. The sequencing sample was made of blood T cells: a sorted CD56 or NKG2C T cell subset, CD4+ or CD8+ T cells, or bulk PBMC T cells (not recorded which). The CDR3 sequence: CASSPEAGGLYNEQFF.